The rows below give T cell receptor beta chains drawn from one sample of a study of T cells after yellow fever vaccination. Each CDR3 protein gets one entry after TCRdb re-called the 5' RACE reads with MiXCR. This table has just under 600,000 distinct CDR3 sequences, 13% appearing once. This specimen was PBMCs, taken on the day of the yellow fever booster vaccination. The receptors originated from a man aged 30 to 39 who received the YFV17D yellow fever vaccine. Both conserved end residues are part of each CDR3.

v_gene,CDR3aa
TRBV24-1,CATRGIPSGELFF
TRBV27,CASNSGGGGVPHF
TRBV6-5,CASSYRAGGAYEQYF
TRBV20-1,CSATTTSDYNEQFF
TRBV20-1,CSARPQGTYNEQFF
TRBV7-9,CAIVGQGFSGANVLTF
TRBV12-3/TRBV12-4,CASSFTGGQPQHF
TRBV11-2,CASSLYSLLAGPPETQYF
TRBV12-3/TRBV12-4,CASSSRNQETQYF
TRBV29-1,CSVGVGGGSNQPQHF
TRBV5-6,CASSFKTGLWYVDKNIQYF
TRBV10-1,CASSEFGREQFF
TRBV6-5,CASSPAPTEAFF
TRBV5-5,CASSLLIPTNEKLFF
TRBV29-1,CSFEAGIGYTQYF